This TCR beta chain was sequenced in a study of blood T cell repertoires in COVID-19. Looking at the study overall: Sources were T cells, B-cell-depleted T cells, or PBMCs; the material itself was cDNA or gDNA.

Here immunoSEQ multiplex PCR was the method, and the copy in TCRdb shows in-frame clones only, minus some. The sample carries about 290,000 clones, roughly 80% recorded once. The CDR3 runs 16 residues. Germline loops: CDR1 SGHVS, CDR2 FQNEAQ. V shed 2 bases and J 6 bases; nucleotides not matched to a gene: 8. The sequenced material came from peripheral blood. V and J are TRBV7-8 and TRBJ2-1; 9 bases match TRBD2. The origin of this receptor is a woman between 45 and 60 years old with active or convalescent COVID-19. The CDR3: CASSLSPSGMVNEQFF. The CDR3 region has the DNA TGTGCCAGCAGCTTATCTCCTAGCGGGATGGTCAATGAGCAGTTCTTC.